The 27 T cell receptor beta chains below all came from one sample that was sequenced in a study of blood T cell repertoires in COVID-19. This table comes from immunoSEQ multiplex PCR, and its TCRdb copy is limited to in-frame clones, with some not included. The sample consists of about 75,000 clones, more than 75% of them appearing once. Sequencing was carried out using peripheral blood. Every receptor here comes from a human donor in a cohort sampled during active COVID-19.

The chain links TRBV7-9 to TRBJ2-3; TRBD2 matches 10 bases. The V and J ends lost 4 bases and 4 bases, in that order; junction bases with no gene match: 14. Germline CDR1 is SEHNR and CDR2 is FQNEAQ (reference sequence). CDR3 length equals 18 residues. Here the CDR3 reads CASSSTITSGTIPDTQYF. In DNA form, the CDR3 reads TGTGCCAGCAGCTCTACTATTACTAGCGGGACCATTCCAGATACGCAGTATTTT.

J is TRBJ1-3 and V is TRBV11-2; 7 bases match TRBD1. Per germline, CDR1 SGHAT and CDR2 FQNNGV. V lost 5 bases, J lost 0 bases, and 4 bases stayed unmatched. This CDR3 has 15 residues. CDR3 region: CASSPRDSSGNTIYF. In DNA, the CDR3 is TGTGCCAGCAGCCCCCGGGACAGCTCTGGAAACACCATATATTTT.

The chain employs TRBV19 and TRBJ2-2; 8 nucleotides match TRBD2. Germline CDR1 reads LNHDA; CDR2 reads SQIVND (reference sequence). The CDR3 is 16 residues long. J gave up 2 bases and V 1 base, and 3 bases lay outside the gene matches. In DNA form, the CDR3 reads TGTGCCAGTAGTATAGGTAGCGGGGTAAACACCGGGGAGCTGTTTTTT. It is translated as CASSIGSGVNTGELFF. The full variable domain, in which reference TRBV19 and TRBJ2-2 provide the parts outside the CDR3, is DGGITQSPKYLFRKEGQNVTLSCEQNLNHDAMYWYRQDPGQGLRLIYYSQIVNDFQKGDIAEGYSVSREKKESFPLTVTSAQKNPTAFYLCASSIGSGVNTGELFFGEGSRLTVL.

V and J are TRBV4-2 and TRBJ2-2, with 7 bases fitting TRBD1. The CDR3 extends over 15 amino acids. V lost 4 bases, J lost 3 bases, and 5 bases stayed unmatched. Germline V gene sequence: CDR1 LGHNA, CDR2 YNFKEQ. Written as DNA, the CDR3 is TGTGCCAGCAGCCCCGACAGGGCTTACACCGGGGAGCTGTTTTTT. Its protein product is CASSPDRAYTGELFF.

The genes are TRBV3-1 (or the pseudogene TRBV3-2) and TRBJ1-2; the D is unclear. The CDR3 length is 12 residues. Trimming left V 4 bases short and J 6 bases short, with 9 bases between. Germline-derived CDR1 and CDR2 are LGHDT and YNNKEL (reference sequence). The chain's CDR3 is CASSLFEDGYTF. The DNA for the CDR3 is TGTGCCAGCAGCCTTTTCGAGGATGGCTACACCTTC.

The chain couples TRBV11-2 to TRBJ2-1; 16 nucleotides line up with TRBD2. Looked up from germline, CDR1 is SGHAT and CDR2 is FQNNGV. The J segment lost 6 bases and the V segment lost 5 bases, leaving 4 bases of the junction unmatched. This CDR3 spans 16 amino acids. This chain's CDR3 is CASSQGLAGGPNEQFF. The CDR3 bases are TGTGCCAGCAGCCAGGGACTAGCGGGAGGGCCCAATGAGCAGTTCTTC.

The chain recombines TRBV4-1 with TRBJ2-5, with TRBD2 matching over 8 bases. The CDR3 covers 15 residues. CDR1 is MGHRA and CDR2 is YSYEKL in the germline V gene. The V segment lost 0 bases and the J segment 3 bases; nucleotides outside the gene matches: 3. The CDR3: CASSQDGSGEETQYF. CDR3 nucleotide sequence: TGCGCCAGCAGCCAAGACGGTAGCGGGGAAGAGACCCAGTACTTC.

The J gene is TRBJ2-1, the V gene TRBV15, with D perhaps matching TRBD2 (6 bases). V shed 9 bases and J shed 5 bases, with 14 bases lying between them. Per the germline V gene, CDR1 is LNHNV and CDR2 is YYDKDF (reference sequence). The CDR3 is 13 amino acids. The CDR3 bases are TGTGCCACGGCCCGGGGCGGGAACAATGAGCAGTTCTTC. Translated: CATARGGNNEQFF.

The chain has TRBV5-8 and TRBJ2-7; 8 bases align to TRBD2. The CDR3 is 15 amino acids. After removal of 6 bases from V and 1 base from J, the junction contained 9 bases not matched to a gene. CDR1 and CDR2 (germline): SGHTS, YDEGEE. This CDR3 is CASTLGGERSYEQYF. CDR3 nucleotides: TGTGCCAGCACCCTCGGGGGGGAAAGGTCCTACGAGCAGTACTTC. Full variable domain (rest looked up from reference TRBV5-8 and TRBJ2-7): EAGVTQSPTHLIKTRGQQATLRCSPISGHTSVYWYQQALGLGLQFLLWYDEGEERNRGNFPPRFSGRQFPNYSSELNVNALELEDSALYLCASTLGGERSYEQYFGPGTRLTVT.

The chain couples TRBV4-2 to TRBJ1-3; D is ambiguous. The length of the CDR3 is 17 residues. Germline lookup yields CDR1 LGHNA and CDR2 YNFKEQ. Trimming took off 1 base at V and 0 bases at J, with 13 bases between the two ends. CDR3 amino acids: CASSQVETRASGNTIYF. CDR3 sequence (DNA): TGTGCCAGCAGCCAAGTCGAAACGAGGGCCTCTGGAAACACCATATATTTT.

In this sample, this clone turned up once. The chain carries TRBV4-3 and TRBJ2-1, with 15 bases matching TRBD2. The CDR3 loop spans 18 amino acids. Germline CDR1 and CDR2: LGHNA and YSLEER. V lost 4 bases and J lost 5; bases outside the gene matches: 9. The CDR3 bases are TGCGCCAGCAGCCCTCGGACTAGCGGGGGGGGGACTCACAATGAGCAGTTCTTC. Amino acid sequence: CASSPRTSGGGTHNEQFF.

The chain recombines TRBV2 with TRBJ1-3, with a weak D call TRBD1 (5 bases). V lost 0 bases and J 0 bases, leaving 15 bases between the germline ends. The CDR3 is 18 residues long. The germline V gene encodes CDR1 SNHLY and CDR2 FYNNEI. The CDR3 region has the DNA TGTGCCAGCAGTGAAGCGCCTCGGAGCAGGGCCTCTGGAAACACCATATATTTT. Its translation is CASSEAPRSRASGNTIYF.

The rearrangement links TRBV7-9 to TRBJ2-1; 12 bases are shared with TRBD2. This CDR3 contains 16 residues. Germline V gene lookup returns CDR1 SEHNR and CDR2 FQNEAQ (reference sequence). The ends lost 5 bases at V and 2 bases at J; junction bases unmatched: 4. In DNA form, the CDR3 reads TGTGCCAGCAGCCATAGACTAGCGGGAGCCTACAATGAGCAGTTCTTC. Protein: CASSHRLAGAYNEQFF.

The chain recombines TRBV3-1 (or the pseudogene TRBV3-2) with TRBJ2-1; D may be TRBD2 (6 bases). Germline values: CDR1 LGHDT, CDR2 YNNKEL (reference sequence). The CDR3 totals 12 residues. Trimming left V 8 bases short and J 2 bases short, with 7 bases between. The CDR3: CASGTPYNEQFF. For the CDR3, the DNA is TGTGCCAGCGGGACTCCCTACAATGAGCAGTTCTTC.

The chain combines TRBV4-2 with TRBJ2-1; TRBD2 matches 9 bases. With V trimmed by 0 bases and J by 8 bases, 5 bases remained unmatched. The V gene's germline CDR1 is LGHNA and CDR2 YNFKEQ. The CDR3 has 15 amino acids. The CDR3 bases are TGTGCCAGCAGCCAAGAAGTAGCGGGAGTAGATGAGCAGTTCTTC. Encoded protein: CASSQEVAGVDEQFF.

The chain joins TRBV29-1 to TRBJ2-3; 10 nucleotides match TRBD2. Germline V gene sequence: CDR1 SQVTM, CDR2 ANQGSEA. V trimming: 4 bases; J trimming: 1 base; junction bases outside the gene matches: 2. This CDR3 comprises 14 residues. This CDR3 is CSVGLAGGTDTQYF. DNA of the CDR3: TGCAGCGTTGGGCTAGCGGGGGGCACAGATACGCAGTATTTT.

This clone was observed a few times. V usage is TRBV6-5 and J usage is TRBJ1-2; D is ambiguous. Germline V gene sequence: CDR1 MNHEY, CDR2 SVGAGI. This CDR3 contains 13 residues. V was shortened by 0 bases and J by 4 bases, with 6 bases between the two germline ends. This CDR3 is CASSYSTGYGYTF. The CDR3 DNA sequence: TGTGCCAGCAGTTACTCCACGGGCTATGGCTACACCTTC.

The chain couples TRBV29-1 to TRBJ2-6, with 10 bases identical to TRBD1. The J segment lost 4 bases and the V segment lost 6 bases, leaving 6 bases of the junction unmatched. The length of the CDR3 is 15 residues. Germline loops: CDR1 SQVTM, CDR2 ANQGSEA. The CDR3 DNA sequence: TGCAGCGTGAGACAGGGGGCGTCGGGGGCCAACGTCCTGACTTTC. It encodes CSVRQGASGANVLTF.

The chain joins TRBV6-2 or TRBV6-3 to TRBJ2-4, with 7 bases identical to TRBD2. This CDR3 contains 16 residues. Per the germline V gene, CDR1 is MNHEY and CDR2 is SVGEGT. V shed 6 bases and J 0 bases; nucleotides not matched to a gene: 8. CDR3 in DNA: TGTGCCAGCAGCAGCGGGGTTCATATAGCCAAAAACATTCAGTACTTC. Protein: CASSSGVHIAKNIQYF.

J is TRBJ2-5 and V is TRBV15; maybe TRBD2 (5 bases). The ends were cut back, 3 bases at V and 9 bases at J, with 17 bases in the middle. The CDR3 loop spans 14 amino acids. The germline CDR1 and CDR2 sequences are LNHNV and YYDKDF (reference sequence). The CDR3 nucleotides are TGTGCCACCAGCAGGGGGAACGGAAAGGAGGCCCAGTACTTC. Translated, it gives CATSRGNGKEAQYF.

V gene TRBV24-1 combines with J gene TRBJ2-1; TRBD1 aligns across 11 bases. With V trimmed by 3 bases and J by 5 bases, 5 bases remained unmatched. The V gene's germline CDR1 is KGHDR and CDR2 SFDVKD. The CDR3 contains 16 residues. The CDR3 coding sequence is TGTGCCACCAGTGATCCTGGACAGGGGGCTCACAATGAGCAGTTCTTC. It encodes CATSDPGQGAHNEQFF.

This chain connects TRBV2 to TRBJ2-5, with TRBD2 as a possible D gene (6 bases). The ends were cut back, 4 bases at V and 7 bases at J, with 10 bases in the middle. CDR1 and CDR2 (germline): SNHLY, FYNNEI. This CDR3 comprises 12 residues. DNA of the CDR3: TGTGCCAGCAGTGTGGCTAGCGTGACCCAGTACTTC. This encodes CASSVASVTQYF.

V gene TRBV5-6 combines with J gene TRBJ2-7; 12 nucleotides line up with TRBD2. Germline CDR1 SGHDT, CDR2 YYEEEE. The CDR3 extends over 15 amino acids. The J segment lost 7 bases and the V segment lost 4 bases, leaving 9 bases of the junction unmatched. This chain's CDR3 is CASSPTSGSSWEQYF. The CDR3 DNA is TGTGCCAGCAGCCCGACTAGCGGGAGTTCATGGGAGCAGTACTTC.

The rearrangement joins TRBV4-1 to TRBJ1-2; D unclear. CDR3 size: 15 residues. V was pared by 4 bases and J by 7 bases, with 19 bases between. The germline CDR1 and CDR2 sequences are MGHRA and YSYEKL. Here the CDR3 DNA reads TGCGCCAGCAGCCCCAATTCAAATACTTATCTTGGCTACACCTTC. This codes for CASSPNSNTYLGYTF.

The V and J genes are TRBV4-2 and TRBJ2-7, with a tentative D call TRBD1 (6 bases). Trimming took off 1 base at V and 2 bases at J, with 9 bases between the two ends. In germline, CDR1 is LGHNA, CDR2 YNFKEQ. The CDR3 has 14 amino acids. The CDR3 region has the DNA TGTGCCAGCAGCCAAGGGGCAGGGGCCTACGAGCAGTACTTC. Translation: CASSQGAGAYEQYF.

The CDR3 spells CASSPRGQGFTGELFF. The DNA for the CDR3 is TGTGCCAGCTCACCAAGGGGACAGGGTTTCACCGGGGAGCTGTTTTTT. This chain connects TRBV18 to TRBJ2-2, with TRBD1 matching over 9 bases. Germline assignment: CDR1 KGHSH and CDR2 LQKENI. V gave up 2 bases and J gave up 4 bases; unmatched junction bases: 5. CDR3 length equals 16 residues.

J is TRBJ2-7 and V is TRBV25-1; 7 bases are shared with TRBD2. Per the germline V gene, CDR1 is MGHDK and CDR2 is SYGVNS. The CDR3 has 15 amino acids. V dropped 4 bases and J dropped 9; count of bases not matched to a gene: 15. The CDR3 loop reads CASSGLGGRDHLQYF. CDR3 bases: TGTGCCAGCAGTGGCCTTGGCGGGAGAGACCACCTGCAGTACTTC.